A selection of T cell receptor beta chains follows, all from one sample in a study of blood T cell repertoires in COVID-19. Profiled with immunoSEQ multiplex PCR; TCRdb holds only in-frame clones, not every one. The sample includes some 170,000 clones, roughly 84% of them seen just once. Sequencing was performed on PBMCs or T cells enriched from blood (not recorded which). All receptors derive from a human donor with acute COVID-19. The donor label of this sample is uncertain. CDR3s leave out the opening cysteine and the closing phenylalanine or tryptophan. The size entry is marked missing in some rows and otherwise reads once, few, many or a size class.

V gene,J gene,clone size,CDR3 protein
TRBV5-1,TRBJ1-2,few,ASSLSKQGGVGGYT
TRBV6-1,TRBJ1-5,NA,ASSEPPRRFSNQPQH
TRBV4-3,TRBJ1-4,NA,ASSQDRGTSREKLF
TRBV28,TRBJ1-1,NA,ASSLTRDRRLNTEAF
TRBV15,TRBJ2-1,NA,ATSTEAPGAYNEQF
TRBV19,TRBJ1-6,NA,ASSIVGGRYSPLH
TRBV19,TRBJ2-5,NA,ASSIVIGQGRKTQY
TRBV5-1,TRBJ2-7,few,ASSLTKSFLYEQY
TRBV12-3/TRBV12-4,TRBJ2-1,NA,AMGGGLHSEQF
TRBV19,TRBJ2-2,NA,ASSIAGGPTRELF
TRBV4-1,TRBJ2-5,NA,ASSQDLRWSETQY
TRBV20-1,TRBJ2-3,NA,SAPGKATQY
TRBV18,TRBJ2-1,NA,ASSPRQGTYNEQF
TRBV6-2/TRBV6-3,TRBJ1-1,NA,ASSSVAGDLSEAF
TRBV6-5,TRBJ1-5,once,ASSYLRGSNQPQH
TRBV6-5,TRBJ1-2,NA,ASSYSFTGTGSGYT
TRBV7-9,TRBJ2-7,NA,ASSYTETGGYEQY
TRBV5-4,TRBJ2-3,NA,ASRAEADTQY
TRBV2,TRBJ1-5,NA,ASSGTAIGRPQH
TRBV2,TRBJ2-7,NA,ASSEEGGAYEQY
TRBV2,TRBJ2-1,NA,ASRLFRAYNEQF
TRBV24-1,TRBJ2-7,NA,ATSDPGTAADEQY
TRBV18,TRBJ1-3,NA,ASSQGAKTGNTIY
TRBV6-5,TRBJ1-1,NA,ASTRGFMNTEAF
TRBV3-1/TRBV3-2,TRBJ2-3,NA,ASSPGEGGGSPGGADTQY
TRBV12-3/TRBV12-4,TRBJ2-5,NA,ASSRVRTETQY
TRBV4-2,TRBJ2-7,NA,ASSTTPAVDEQY
TRBV6-2/TRBV6-3,TRBJ1-2,NA,ASSSPRVPTSNYGYT
TRBV19,TRBJ2-1,NA,ASQIGGYNEQF
TRBV21-1,TRBJ2-2,NA,ASSKRALRRGENTGELF
TRBV29-1,TRBJ2-1,NA,SVSAGHNEQF
TRBV19,TRBJ2-6,NA,ASSILGQSRSGANVLT
TRBV5-1,TRBJ1-2,NA,ASSLATEGAIGYT
TRBV7-3,TRBJ2-7,few,ASSLGRTYEQY
TRBV5-1,TRBJ2-7,NA,ASSSGQILYEQY
TRBV11-2,TRBJ2-1,NA,ASSTGNEQF
TRBV25-1,TRBJ2-7,NA,ASSPPGQGTPEQY
TRBV4-3,TRBJ2-7,NA,ASSQDLDNPWEQY
TRBV7-3,TRBJ2-5,few,ASSLTGIRRETQY
TRBV2,TRBJ1-2,NA,ASSPRTENYGYT
TRBV9,TRBJ2-7,NA,ASSVGGQGRYEQY
TRBV10-3,TRBJ1-1,NA,AISESLSGQGTEAF
TRBV7-2,TRBJ1-2,NA,ASSPGGGVGYGYT
TRBV4-2,TRBJ1-2,NA,ASSQDERTGILGYGYT
TRBV15,TRBJ2-5,NA,ATSRDQGGQETQY
TRBV9,TRBJ2-3,NA,ASSGTSFADTQY
TRBV9,TRBJ2-3,NA,ASSAPGTKTDTQY
TRBV7-9,TRBJ2-7,NA,ASSRGLAGRYEQY
TRBV7-2,TRBJ1-2,NA,ASSGRTGGNYGYT